The source of this TCR beta chain is a study of shared clonotypes between healthy human individuals. The assay was immunoSEQ multiplex PCR, and TCRdb's table has in-frame clones only and misses some. The top ten clones hold around 24% of a sample with some 740,000 clones, roughly 92% of them seen once. Terminally differentiated effector memory CD45RA+ cells were excluded from the naive CD8 cells, which were CD45RO-negative and positively selected for CCR7. Details on this clone: The junction departs from the called germline gene at one end, perhaps through a read error.

There are 15 residues in the CDR3. CDR1 SSHAT and CDR2 FNYEAQ come from the germline V gene (reference sequence). The chain uses TRBV7-7 and TRBJ2-2; 9 bases align to TRBD1. The receptor was derived from a man aged 25-40 years in good health. Sequencing was carried out using naive CD8+ T cells sorted from blood. For the CDR3, the DNA is TGTGCTAGCAGCCCAGGACAGGGGTGGGCCGGGGAGCTGTTTTTT. Its translation: CASSPGQGWAGELFF. Based on the CDR3 plus reference TRBV7-7 and TRBJ2-2, the full variable domain is GAGVSQSPRYKVTKRGQDVTLRCDPISSHATLYWYQQALGQGPEFLTYFNYEAQPDKSGLPSDRFSAERPEGSISTLTIQRTEQRDSAMYRCASSPGQGWAGELFFGEGSRLTVL.